The next 30 T cell receptor beta chains were all read from a single sample in a study of shared clonotypes between healthy human individuals. TCRdb keeps only in-frame clones here, not all; method: immunoSEQ multiplex PCR. Among over a million clones, about four fifths were seen once, and the ten largest hold under 0.65%. Sequencing was carried out using memory CD4+ T cells from PBMCs. Described subset: CD45RA-negative fraction. The source is a man between 18 and 35 years old in good health. Some clones in this sample may be carry-over from other donors' samples.

The chain links TRBV2 to TRBJ1-3; 8 nucleotides match TRBD1. This CDR3 has 17 amino acids. Germline-derived CDR1 and CDR2 are SNHLY and FYNNEI. Trimming cost V 6 bases and J 4 bases; bases outside gene matches: 14. CDR3: CASRGGQGSVGGNTIYF. The CDR3 DNA reads TGTGCCAGCAGAGGAGGACAGGGTTCGGTTGGAGGAAACACCATATATTTT.

This clone was recorded a few times. J is TRBJ2-2 and V is TRBV5-6; D uncertain. The CDR3 has 13 amino acids. Germline V gene data show CDR1 as SGHDT and CDR2 as YYEEEE. The germline V and J ends were trimmed by 5 bases and 7 bases, with 12 bases remaining between them. CDR3: CASRYWVRGELFF. The CDR3 bases are TGTGCCAGCAGGTATTGGGTTCGCGGGGAGCTGTTTTTT.

The V call is TRBV9, the J call TRBJ2-7; D gene ambiguous. CDR3 size: 14 residues. From germline, CDR1 is SGDLS and CDR2 YYNGEE. V was trimmed by 0 bases and J by 7 bases, leaving 14 bases between them. The CDR3 loop is CASSVGPLAGEQYF. CDR3 coding DNA: TGTGCCAGCAGCGTAGGGCCCTTAGCCGGGGAGCAGTACTTC.

This clone is a singleton in its sample. The rearrangement links TRBV10-3 to TRBJ2-7, with 11 bases lining up with TRBD1. Germline V CDR1 and CDR2: ENHRY, SYGVKD. Losses at the gene ends were 0 bases for V and 4 bases for J; bases not matched to a gene: 5. The CDR3 runs 16 residues. The CDR3 DNA reads as TGTGCCATCAGTGAGTCGACCCGGGACAGGGGGTACGAGCAGTACTTC. Translating it yields CAISESTRDRGYEQYF.

This clone was counted once. The V call is TRBV5-1, the J call TRBJ1-4, with D possibly TRBD1 on 5 matching bases. CDR1 is SGHRS and CDR2 is YFSETQ in the germline V gene. CDR3 length: 17 amino acids. Trimming cost V 4 bases and J 0 bases, with 16 bases left between them. The CDR3 sequence is CASSPPGRHSTNEKLFF. The DNA for the CDR3 is TGCGCCAGCAGCCCTCCGGGACGGCATTCAACTAATGAAAAACTGTTTTTT.

This clone has a single count. The chain uses TRBV7-6 and TRBJ1-4, with a tentative D call TRBD1 (5 bases). Germline loops: CDR1 SGHVS, CDR2 FNYEAQ. V lost 5 bases to trimming and J lost 6 bases, with 13 bases between them. This CDR3 comprises 14 residues. CDR3: CASSPGTGHEKLFF. CDR3 DNA sequence: TGTGCCAGCAGCCCCGGGACGGGTCATGAAAAACTGTTTTTT.

The chain employs TRBV12-5 and TRBJ2-2; D not resolved. Germline CDR1 and CDR2: LGHNT and FRNRAP. Trimming removed 5 bases from V and 3 bases from J, with 10 bases in between. This CDR3 contains 14 residues. CDR3 nucleotides: TGTGCTAGTGGTCCGGTAGGAGACACCGGGGAGCTGTTTTTT. Its translation: CASGPVGDTGELFF.

The chain links TRBV14 to TRBJ2-1, with 14 bases lining up with TRBD2. Germline trimming cut 1 base from V and 7 bases from J; bases unmatched to any gene: 9. The CDR3 has 18 residues. Germline-derived CDR1 and CDR2 are SGHDN and FVKESK. CDR3 in amino acids: CASSQGTTSGRAMNEQFF. CDR3 nucleotides: TGTGCCAGCAGCCAAGGGACGACTAGCGGGAGGGCCATGAATGAGCAGTTCTTC.

V usage is TRBV28 and J usage is TRBJ2-5; D uncertain. The V end lost 4 bases, the J end lost 4 bases, and 4 bases lay between the germline ends. CDR3 length equals 11 residues. Germline lookup yields CDR1 MDHEN and CDR2 SYDVKM. The CDR3 loop reads CASSSIETQYF. The CDR3 DNA sequence: TGTGCCAGCAGTTCAATAGAGACCCAGTACTTC.

As for this clone: Other DNA sequences of this sample code for an identical CDR3. This sequence joins TRBV28 and TRBJ1-5; 7 bases match TRBD1. This CDR3 has 13 residues. The germline V gene has CDR1 MDHEN and CDR2 SYDVKM. The V segment lost 6 bases and the J segment 4 bases; nucleotides outside the gene matches: 3. This CDR3 reads CASRLDRNQPQHF. The CDR3 DNA reads as TGTGCCAGCAGATTGGACAGGAATCAGCCCCAGCATTTT.

The chain couples TRBV6-1 to TRBJ2-6; D remains unclear. V lost 5 bases and J 0 bases, leaving 8 bases between the germline ends. Looked up from germline, CDR1 is MNHNS and CDR2 is SASEGT. This CDR3 has 15 amino acids. The CDR3, as DNA: TGTGCCAGCAGTCTCGGATCCTCTGGGGCCAACGTCCTGACTTTC. Protein product: CASSLGSSGANVLTF.

This chain joins TRBV10-2 and TRBJ2-5; 7 nucleotides line up with TRBD2. There are 18 residues in the CDR3. The junction had 23 bases not matched to a gene; V was cut back by 8 bases and J by 5 bases. Germline V lookup: CDR1 WSHSY, CDR2 SAAADI. The CDR3 DNA follows: TGCGCCAGCGCCCCCCGTCCAGGGAGGGCCAATTGGTTGGAGACCCAGTACTTC. It encodes CASAPRPGRANWLETQYF.

J is TRBJ2-7 and V is TRBV5-1, with D possibly being TRBD1 (6 bases). Germline lookup yields CDR1 SGHRS and CDR2 YFSETQ. The CDR3 is 15 residues long. The V and J ends lost 0 bases and 6 bases respectively, with 16 bases between them. The CDR3 loop is CASSLVAGTPGEQYF. The CDR3 DNA is TGCGCCAGCAGCTTGGTCGCCGGGACACCGGGCGAGCAGTACTTC.

This chain uses TRBV18 with TRBJ2-1; D may be TRBD1 or TRBD2 (5 bases each). The germline gives CDR1 KGHSH, CDR2 LQKENI. The V end was cut by 5 bases, the J end by 7 bases, with 21 bases between. CDR3 size: 16 residues. The CDR3 DNA sequence: TGTGCCAGCTCATCGCGACAGTCGCCGACGGGGAATGAGCAGTTCTTC. Translating gives CASSSRQSPTGNEQFF.

CDR3 nucleotides: TGTGCCAGCAGTTACGGAGGGTATGGCTACACCTTC. As protein: CASSYGGYGYTF. This chain joins TRBV6-5 and TRBJ1-2, with D uncertain. Trimming took 2 bases from V and 5 from J, leaving 6 bases between them. CDR3 size: 12 residues. Germline V gene lookup returns CDR1 MNHEY and CDR2 SVGAGI.

The rearrangement links TRBV2 to TRBJ2-7, with 10 nucleotides matching TRBD2. J was trimmed by 6 bases and V by 3 bases; bases with no gene match: 5. The CDR3 runs 14 residues. Per germline, CDR1 SNHLY and CDR2 FYNNEI. CDR3 sequence reads: CASSDRSSGGEQYF. CDR3 bases: TGTGCCAGCAGTGATCGGTCTAGCGGGGGCGAGCAGTACTTC.

The chain joins TRBV14 to TRBJ2-1, with 11 bases that match TRBD2. Germline-derived CDR1 and CDR2 are SGHDN and FVKESK. The CDR3 length is 17 residues. The ends lost 5 bases at V and 4 bases at J; junction bases unmatched: 10. The CDR3 coding sequence is TGTGCCAGCAGCGCTCTGCCGGGACTAGCGGAGTACAATGAGCAGTTCTTC. It yields the protein CASSALPGLAEYNEQFF. The whole variable domain, filled in from reference TRBV14 and TRBJ2-1, reads EAGVTQFPSHSVIEKGQTVTLRCDPISGHDNLYWYRRVMGKEIKFLLHFVKESKQDESGMPNNRFLAERTGGTYSTLKVQPAELEDSGVYFCASSALPGLAEYNEQFFGPGTRLTVL.

The chain combines TRBV7-2 with TRBJ2-2; D perhaps matches TRBD1 (5 bases). CDR3 length equals 14 residues. Trimming cost V 5 bases and J 3 bases, with 10 bases left between them. Germline CDR1 reads SGHTA; CDR2 reads FQGNSA. CDR3 nucleotide sequence: TGTGCCAGCAGCCAGGGTCGGGACACCGGGGAGCTGTTTTTT. The encoded protein is CASSQGRDTGELFF.

The J gene is TRBJ2-1, the V gene TRBV21-1; the table's TRBD2 call for D was not verified on the DNA. TRBV21-1 is deemed a pseudogene. The CDR3 is 14 residues long. Here the CDR3 reads CASSGLAAENEQFF. Here the CDR3 DNA reads TGTGCCAGCAGCGGGTTAGCCGCGGAAAATGAGCAGTTCTTC.

This CDR3 is CASSLAGDPNTEAFF. For the CDR3, the DNA is TGTGCCAGCAGCCTTGCAGGGGATCCGAACACTGAAGCTTTCTTT. V usage is TRBV7-9 and J usage is TRBJ1-1, with D possibly being TRBD1 (6 bases). The germline CDR1 and CDR2 sequences are SEHNR and FQNEAQ (reference sequence). V lost 5 bases and J 1 base, leaving 14 bases between the germline ends. The CDR3 totals 15 residues.

The rearrangement joins TRBV7-8 to TRBJ1-3; D is possibly TRBD1 (6 bases). Between the trimmed V and J ends, which lost 5 bases and 4 bases, there was a span of 12 bases. The CDR3 has 14 residues. Germline assignment: CDR1 SGHVS and CDR2 FQNEAQ. The CDR3 region has the DNA TGTGCCAGCAGCGACAGGACAAAAGGAAACACCATATATTTT. As protein: CASSDRTKGNTIYF. Based on the CDR3 plus reference TRBV7-8 and TRBJ1-3, the full variable domain is GAGVSQSPRYKVAKRGQDVALRCDPISGHVSLFWYQQALGQGPEFLTYFQNEAQLDKSGLPSDRFFAERPEGSVSTLKIQRTQQEDSAVYLCASSDRTKGNTIYFGEGSWLTVV.

The CDR3 DNA reads TGCAGCGTTGGAGCGGGCACCGTCTACGAGCAGTACTTC. Its translation: CSVGAGTVYEQYF. This chain uses TRBV29-1 with TRBJ2-5, with TRBD2 as a possible D gene (6 bases). The better agreement between TRBJ2-7 and the DNA end casts doubt on the J call. The V gene's germline CDR1 is SQVTM and CDR2 ANQGSEA. The CDR3 contains 13 residues.

On this clone: Other DNA sequences in the same sample also yield this CDR3. This sequence joins TRBV5-1 and TRBJ2-7, with a weak D call TRBD2 (5 bases). Trimming removed 0 bases from V and 0 bases from J, with 7 bases in between. Germline V gene data show CDR1 as SGHRS and CDR2 as YFSETQ. This CDR3 comprises 14 residues. CDR3 loop: CASSLAGNSYEQYF. Written as DNA, the CDR3 is TGCGCCAGCAGCTTGGCCGGGAACTCCTACGAGCAGTACTTC.

The CDR3 here is CASSKQTGATEAFF. In DNA form, the CDR3 reads TGTGCCAGCAGCAAGCAAACAGGGGCCACTGAAGCTTTCTTT. The V and J genes are TRBV27 and TRBJ1-1; 7 nucleotides agree with TRBD1. The CDR3 is 14 amino acids. Germline CDR1 and CDR2: MNHEY and SMNVEV (reference sequence). V lost 6 bases to trimming and J lost 4 bases; unmatched junction nucleotides: 8.

V usage is TRBV28 and J usage is TRBJ1-5; no clear D gene. V was trimmed by 5 bases and J by 2 bases, leaving 7 bases between them. This CDR3 contains 13 residues. Germline assignment: CDR1 MDHEN and CDR2 SYDVKM. The chain's CDR3 is CASSVRRNQPQHF. CDR3 nucleotide sequence: TGTGCCAGCAGTGTCCGTCGCAATCAGCCCCAGCATTTT.

The genes are TRBV7-3 and TRBJ2-3, with 7 bases that match TRBD1. Looked up from germline, CDR1 is SGHTA and CDR2 is FQGTGA. J lost 6 bases, V lost 0 bases, and 3 bases had no gene match. This CDR3 region has 14 residues. CDR3 sequence reads: CASSLTGGRDTQYF. CDR3 sequence (DNA): TGTGCCAGCAGCTTAACAGGGGGCAGGGATACGCAGTATTTT. Complete variable domain (other parts from reference TRBV7-3 and TRBJ2-3): GAGVSQTPSNKVTEKGKYVELRCDPISGHTALYWYRQSLGQGPEFLIYFQGTGAADDSGLPNDRFFAVRPEGSVSTLKIQRTERGDSAVYLCASSLTGGRDTQYFGPGTRLTVL.

As concerns this clone: Within the sample, other DNA sequences also encode this same CDR3. The rearrangement uses TRBV9 and TRBJ2-3; 10 bases map to TRBD2. Trimming cost V 0 bases and J 5 bases; bases outside gene matches: 0. The germline gives CDR1 SGDLS, CDR2 YYNGEE. The CDR3 contains 14 residues. The CDR3 nucleotides are TGTGCCAGCAGCGTAGGGACTAGCGGAGATACGCAGTATTTT. This translates into CASSVGTSGDTQYF. Full variable domain (remainder filled in from reference TRBV9 and TRBJ2-3): DSGVTQTPKHLITATGQRVTLRCSPRSGDLSVYWYQQSLDQGLQFLIQYYNGEERAKGNILERFSAQQFPDLHSELNLSSLELGDSALYFCASSVGTSGDTQYFGPGTRLTVL.

As to this clone: Other nucleotide sequences in the sample specify the same CDR3. The chain carries TRBV7-9 and TRBJ1-4; 9 bases align to TRBD1. Germline CDR1 SEHNR, CDR2 FQNEAQ (reference sequence). With V trimmed by 3 bases and J by 10 bases, 3 bases remained unmatched. This CDR3 comprises 13 residues. The CDR3 coding sequence is TGTGCCAGCAGCTTCTTGACAGGGGGAAAACTGTTTTTT. It yields the protein CASSFLTGGKLFF.

This sequence joins TRBV7-8 and TRBJ2-5; D is perhaps TRBD1 (5 bases). The germline CDR1 and CDR2 sequences are SGHVS and FQNEAQ. V was clipped by 7 bases and J by 4 bases, with 10 bases between them. This CDR3 contains 12 residues. CDR3 region: CASTMGRETQYF. CDR3 DNA sequence: TGTGCCAGCACTATGGGGCGAGAGACCCAGTACTTC.

This chain joins TRBV2 and TRBJ2-2; no reliable D call. CDR1 SNHLY and CDR2 FYNNEI come from the germline V gene. The CDR3 extends over 17 amino acids. Deletions cut 0 bases from V and 5 bases from J, with 16 bases between. CDR3 region: CASSEALWRVRTGELFF. CDR3 bases: TGTGCCAGCAGTGAAGCGCTCTGGAGAGTGAGAACCGGGGAGCTGTTTTTT.